Following are 10 T cell receptor beta chains from one sample sequenced in a study of T cell repertoires in cytomegalovirus infection. TCRdb reprocessed the reads with MiXCR, giving one entry per CDR3 protein. The sample has about half a million distinct CDR3 sequences; around 30% are singletons. No antigen has been identified for these receptors. The sample was cultured PBMCs, taken from culture after CMV antigen stimulation. The source is a human donor in good health (CMV status not recorded). Some clones in this sample may be carry-over from other donors' samples.

In this sample, this clonotype turned up a few times. The gene calls are TRBV10-3 and TRBJ2-3; 7 positions match TRBD2. J lost 3 bases, V lost 8 bases, and 5 bases had no gene match. The CDR3 has 13 amino acids. Per germline, CDR1 ENHRY and CDR2 SYGVKD. The CDR3 protein is CAIGGTITDTQYF. The CDR3 DNA is TGTGCCATCGGGGGGACTATAACAGATACGCAGTATTTT.

This clonotype was picked up many times. The gene calls are TRBV7-2 and TRBJ1-1; D possibly corresponds to TRBD1 (5 bases). V was trimmed by 7 bases and J by 3 bases, leaving 15 bases between them. This CDR3 contains 14 residues. CDR1 and CDR2 from the germline V gene are SGHTA and FQGNSA. The DNA of the CDR3 is TGTGCCAGCACCATCACGCTAGGGGACACTGAAGCTTTCTTT. This gives the protein CASTITLGDTEAFF.

This clonotype came up many times. The genes are TRBV7-2 and TRBJ2-7, with D possibly TRBD2 on 5 matching bases. Trimming took 7 bases from V and 2 from J, leaving 18 bases between them. Per the germline V gene, CDR1 is SGHTA and CDR2 is FQGNSA. The CDR3 covers 15 residues. CDR3 sequence: CASTSAVGVAYEQYF. The CDR3 DNA is TGTGCCAGCACCTCGGCAGTGGGAGTTGCCTACGAGCAGTACTTC. The full variable domain, with the rest looked up from reference TRBV7-2 and TRBJ2-7, is GAGVSQSPSNKVTEKGKDVELRCDPISGHTALYWYRQSLGQGLEFLIYFQGNSAPDKSGLPSDRFSAERTGGSVSTLTIQRTQQEDSAVYLCASTSAVGVAYEQYFGPGTRLTVT.

The rearrangement joins TRBV12-3 or TRBV12-4 to TRBJ2-3; 10 positions agree with TRBD1. The V and J ends lost 6 bases and 9 bases, in that order; junction bases with no gene match: 9. This CDR3 region has 14 residues. CDR3 protein: CASRTGGGQNTQYF. The CDR3 nucleotides are TGTGCCAGCAGGACAGGGGGCGGACAGAACACGCAGTATTTT.

This clonotype was seen a handful of times. CDR3 amino acids: CASSMWGTGTYNEQFF. Here the CDR3 DNA reads TGTGCCAGTAGTATGTGGGGGACAGGGACCTACAATGAGCAGTTCTTC. This chain connects TRBV19 to TRBJ2-1, with 9 positions matching TRBD1. Trimming cost V 3 bases and J 2 bases; bases outside gene matches: 5. Germline loops: CDR1 LNHDA, CDR2 SQIVND (reference sequence). There are 16 residues in the CDR3. Filled out from reference TRBV19 and TRBJ2-1, the complete variable domain reads DGGITQSPKYLFRKEGQNVTLSCEQNLNHDAMYWYRQDPGQGLRLIYYSQIVNDFQKGDIAEGYSVSREKKESFPLTVTSAQKNPTAFYLCASSMWGTGTYNEQFFGPGTRLTVL.

This clonotype was counted a single time. The rearrangement uses TRBV2 and TRBJ2-6; D is unclear. The length of the CDR3 is 13 residues. Trimming stripped 9 bases from V and 0 bases from J, with 6 bases between. Germline loops: CDR1 SNHLY, CDR2 FYNNEI. Here the CDR3 reads CARQNSGANVLTF. The CDR3 nucleotides read TGTGCCAGACAGAACTCTGGGGCCAACGTCCTGACTTTC.

The chain has TRBV20-1 and TRBJ1-4; D is uncertain. The germline V and J ends were trimmed by 6 bases and 0 bases, with 8 bases remaining between them. This CDR3 spans 13 amino acids. Germline loops: CDR1 DFQATT, CDR2 SNEGSKA (reference sequence). The CDR3 protein is CSAEATTNEKLFF. CDR3 DNA: TGCAGTGCCGAGGCTACAACTAATGAAAAACTGTTTTTT.

This chain uses TRBV12-3 or TRBV12-4 with TRBJ2-1; D call uncertain. Between the trimmed V and J ends, which lost 8 bases and 0 bases, there was a span of 11 bases. There are 14 residues in the CDR3. CDR3 DNA sequence: TGTGCCAGCGGGAAGGACGGCTCCTACAATGAGCAGTTCTTC. Translation: CASGKDGSYNEQFF.

This clonotype was counted a single time. The chain employs TRBV19 and TRBJ2-4, with TRBD1 identical over 10 bases. V trimming: 6 bases; J trimming: 1 base; junction bases outside the gene matches: 6. CDR3 length: 16 amino acids. Germline V lookup: CDR1 LNHDA, CDR2 SQIVND (reference sequence). The DNA for the CDR3 is TGTGCCAGTAGAACGCGACAGGGGGCCGCCAAAAACATTCAGTACTTC. Amino acids: CASRTRQGAAKNIQYF. Full variable domain (missing parts from reference TRBV19 and TRBJ2-4): DGGITQSPKYLFRKEGQNVTLSCEQNLNHDAMYWYRQDPGQGLRLIYYSQIVNDFQKGDIAEGYSVSREKKESFPLTVTSAQKNPTAFYLCASRTRQGAAKNIQYFGAGTRLSVL.

This chain connects TRBV12-3 or TRBV12-4 to TRBJ2-1; possibly TRBD1 for D (6 bases). Trimming took 5 bases from V and 4 from J, leaving 21 bases between them. CDR3 length equals 17 residues. CDR3 DNA sequence: TGTGCCAGCAGTCATATAGGCCCCACAGGGTTTTACAATGAGCAGTTCTTC. Amino acid sequence: CASSHIGPTGFYNEQFF.